The 21 T cell receptor beta chains reported below all come from one sample, sequenced in a study of T cell responses to AZD1222 COVID-19 vaccine. Only in-frame clones appear in the TCRdb table, and some are missing; sequencing was by immunoSEQ multiplex PCR. The sample lists about 100,000 clones, about 90% occurring once. Sample: peripheral blood, taken 28 days after the second AZD1222 dose. The source of these receptors is an adult who received the AZD1222 COVID-19 vaccine.

The chain has TRBV11-1 and TRBJ2-5, with TRBD2 matching 9 bases. V gave up 6 bases and J gave up 5 bases; unmatched junction bases: 10. The CDR3 runs 15 residues. CDR1 SGHAT and CDR2 FQDESV come from the germline V gene (reference sequence). In nucleotides, the CDR3 is TGTGCCAGCAGGAAGGTTAGCGGGAGTTGGGAGACCCAGTACTTC. Translating gives CASRKVSGSWETQYF.

The chain couples TRBV30 to TRBJ2-3; maybe TRBD1 (5 bases). The CDR3 has 14 residues. Germline V gives CDR1 GTSNPN, CDR2 SVGIG (reference sequence). V lost 6 bases and J 0 bases, leaving 13 bases between the germline ends. CDR3 in amino acids: CACRRDSSTDTQYF. Here the CDR3 DNA reads TGTGCCTGCCGCCGAGACAGCAGCACAGATACGCAGTATTTT.

The chain combines TRBV19 with TRBJ2-2; a possible D gene is TRBD1 (5 bases). The CDR3 spans 15 residues. Per the germline V gene, CDR1 is LNHDA and CDR2 is SQIVND (reference sequence). The germline V and J ends were trimmed by 5 bases and 1 base, with 11 bases remaining between them. CDR3 DNA sequence: TGTGCCAGTAGTTCAGGGCTGGGGAACACCGGGGAGCTGTTTTTT. Its translation: CASSSGLGNTGELFF.

With regard to this clone: The same CDR3 is also encoded by other DNA sequences in this sample. The chain carries TRBV5-1 and TRBJ2-3; D is undetermined. Trimming removed 0 bases at V and 6 bases at J, with 2 bases between. In germline, CDR1 is SGHRS, CDR2 YFSETQ. The CDR3 is 11 residues long. DNA of the CDR3: TGCGCCAGCAGCTTGGTGGATACGCAGTATTTT. Its protein is CASSLVDTQYF.

This rearrangement joins TRBV9 to TRBJ2-2; no clear D. CDR3 length: 14 amino acids. Germline CDR1 and CDR2: SGDLS and YYNGEE. Trimming left V 0 bases short and J 5 bases short, with 8 bases between. In DNA, the CDR3 is TGTGCCAGCAGCGTAGATGCGAGAACCGGGGAGCTGTTTTTT. Translating it yields CASSVDARTGELFF.

The gene calls are TRBV29-1 and TRBJ1-3; D call uncertain. The length of the CDR3 is 13 residues. V was shortened by 6 bases and J by 2 bases, with 11 bases between the two germline ends. Germline loops: CDR1 SQVTM, CDR2 ANQGSEA. The CDR3, as DNA: TGCAGCGTCTCCCCGGGAACTGGAAACACCATATATTTT. Its protein product is CSVSPGTGNTIYF.

This rearrangement joins TRBV11-2 to TRBJ2-7; D is tentatively TRBD1 or TRBD2 (6 bases each). This CDR3 is 14 amino acids long. V was clipped by 3 bases and J by 1 base, with 10 bases between them. Germline CDR1 reads SGHAT; CDR2 reads FQNNGV. CDR3 in amino acids: CASSFGGGSYEQYF. The CDR3 DNA follows: TGTGCCAGCAGCTTCGGAGGGGGGTCCTACGAGCAGTACTTC.

V is TRBV27 and J is TRBJ2-1; D is ambiguous. The germline V gene encodes CDR1 MNHEY and CDR2 SMNVEV (reference sequence). The CDR3 runs to 14 residues. V lost 8 bases, J lost 5 bases, and 16 bases lay in between. The CDR3 here is CASSGPFGDNEQFF. For the CDR3, the DNA is TGTGCCAGCTCAGGCCCGTTTGGGGACAATGAGCAGTTCTTC.

This chain uses TRBV2 with TRBJ2-7; possible D gene TRBD1, 7 bases. The CDR3 runs to 13 residues. CDR1 and CDR2 from the germline V gene are SNHLY and FYNNEI. V was shortened by 2 bases and J by 6 bases, with 11 bases between the two germline ends. In DNA, the CDR3 is TGTGCCAGCAGTGAACAGGGGGGCGGCGAGCAGTACTTC. It encodes CASSEQGGGEQYF.

This rearrangement joins TRBV3-1 (or the pseudogene TRBV3-2) to TRBJ1-6; TRBD1 agrees at 9 bases. The junction had 3 bases not matched to a gene; V was cut back by 4 bases and J by 5 bases. The CDR3 loop spans 15 amino acids. Germline loops: CDR1 LGHDT, CDR2 YNNKEL (reference sequence). In DNA, the CDR3 is TGTGCCAGCAGCCTGGGACAGGGCCATAATTCACCCCTCCACTTT. Translated: CASSLGQGHNSPLHF.

This rearrangement joins TRBV27 to TRBJ1-6; no reliable D call. This CDR3 spans 17 amino acids. Trimming removed 2 bases at V and 0 bases at J, with 11 bases between. Germline CDR1 MNHEY, CDR2 SMNVEV (reference sequence). This CDR3 is CASSLVAQSSYNSPLHF. The CDR3 DNA sequence: TGTGCCAGCAGTTTAGTGGCGCAGAGCTCCTATAATTCACCCCTCCACTTT.

CDR3 loop: CAISRTGERTNTEAFF. The CDR3, as DNA: TGTGCCATCAGTCGGACAGGGGAGAGGACGAACACTGAAGCTTTCTTT. The rearrangement joins TRBV10-3 to TRBJ1-1, with 9 nucleotides matching TRBD1. The V and J ends lost 5 bases and 1 base, in that order; junction bases with no gene match: 8. The length of the CDR3 is 16 residues. Germline V CDR1 and CDR2: ENHRY, SYGVKD.

The gene calls are TRBV6-5 and TRBJ1-2; 9 nucleotides line up with TRBD1. Germline-derived CDR1 and CDR2 are MNHEY and SVGAGI. V lost 5 bases to trimming and J lost 5 bases; unmatched junction nucleotides: 3. The CDR3 is made up of 13 amino acids. The CDR3 sequence: CASSPGTGYGYTF. The DNA of the CDR3 is TGTGCCAGCAGTCCCGGGACAGGGTATGGCTACACCTTC.

The V call is TRBV6-5, the J call TRBJ1-5; the match to TRBD1 covers 9 bases. The CDR3 covers 16 residues. V was pared by 0 bases and J by 2 bases, with 2 bases of the junction left unmatched. Germline values: CDR1 MNHEY, CDR2 SVGAGI. CDR3 sequence: CASSYSTGGGNQPQHF. The CDR3 nucleotides are TGTGCCAGCAGTTACTCGACAGGGGGAGGCAATCAGCCCCAGCATTTT.

In this sample, this clone turned up a few times. The chain combines TRBV27 with TRBJ2-7, with 10 bases matching TRBD2. The CDR3 has 15 amino acids. V lost 7 bases, J lost 2 bases, and 8 bases stayed unmatched. Germline V gene lookup returns CDR1 MNHEY and CDR2 SMNVEV (reference sequence). Written as DNA, the CDR3 is TGTGCCAGCATTAAATTGAGCGGGAGGGCCTACGAGCAGTACTTC. Its translation: CASIKLSGRAYEQYF.

This sequence joins TRBV30 and TRBJ1-2; 7 positions match TRBD1. Trimming removed 1 base from V and 3 bases from J; junction bases left unmatched: 8. CDR3 size: 15 residues. Germline values: CDR1 GTSNPN, CDR2 SVGIG (reference sequence). CDR3 residues: CAWSAGQASYYGYTF. The DNA of the CDR3 is TGTGCCTGGAGTGCAGGACAGGCGTCATACTATGGCTACACCTTC.

This clone was counted only a few times. The chain couples TRBV14 to TRBJ1-2; 7 nucleotides align to TRBD1. V lost 6 bases and J lost 5; bases outside the gene matches: 9. CDR3 size: 14 residues. CDR1 SGHDN and CDR2 FVKESK come from the germline V gene. Written as DNA, the CDR3 is TGTGCCAGCAGTCCGCGGGACAGACTTTATGGCTACACCTTC. Amino acids: CASSPRDRLYGYTF.

This clone was picked up a small number of times. The chain joins TRBV6-2 or TRBV6-3 to TRBJ2-5; D possibly corresponds to TRBD1 (5 bases). V was cut by 0 bases and J by 4 bases, with 9 bases left in between. The CDR3 length is 14 residues. Germline values: CDR1 MNHEY, CDR2 SVGEGT. The CDR3 is CASSYSTEAETQYF. The CDR3, as DNA: TGTGCCAGCAGTTACTCGACAGAGGCAGAGACCCAGTACTTC.

The rearrangement links TRBV11-2 to TRBJ2-7; unclear D gene. The CDR3 runs to 12 residues. Germline V gives CDR1 SGHAT, CDR2 FQNNGV. Trimming shortened V by 3 bases and J by 5 bases, and 8 bases separated the two germline ends. Here the CDR3 DNA reads TGTGCCAGCAGCTTGGTACGCGACGAGCAGTACTTC. Translation: CASSLVRDEQYF.

The chain combines TRBV12-3 or TRBV12-4 with TRBJ2-5; D is undetermined. There are 13 residues in the CDR3. V shed 7 bases and J shed 1 base, with 10 bases lying between them. The CDR3 here is CASTFPAQETQYF. The DNA for the CDR3 is TGTGCCAGCACTTTTCCCGCCCAAGAGACCCAGTACTTC.

The CDR3 sequence is CASSLNRDNEQFF. Here the CDR3 DNA reads TGCGCCAGCAGCTTGAATAGGGATAATGAGCAGTTCTTC. V and J are TRBV5-1 and TRBJ2-1; D call uncertain. The V gene lost 1 base and the J gene lost 7 bases, with 9 bases spanning the gap. The CDR3 consists of 13 residues. Germline V gene lookup returns CDR1 SGHRS and CDR2 YFSETQ.